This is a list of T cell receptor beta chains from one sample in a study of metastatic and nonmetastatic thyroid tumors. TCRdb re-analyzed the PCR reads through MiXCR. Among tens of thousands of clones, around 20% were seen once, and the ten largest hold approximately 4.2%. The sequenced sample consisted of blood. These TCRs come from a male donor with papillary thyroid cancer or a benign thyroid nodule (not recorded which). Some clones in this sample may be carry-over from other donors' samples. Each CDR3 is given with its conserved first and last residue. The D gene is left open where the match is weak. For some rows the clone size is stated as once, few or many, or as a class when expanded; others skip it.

cdr3_nt: TGTGCCAGCTCACCAAAAACTCTCCCCACAGGGCATAATACGCAGTATTTT; cdr3_aa: CASSPKTLPTGHNTQYF; v_call: TRBV18; clone_size: many; d_call: -; j_call: TRBJ2-3
cdr3_nt: TGTGCCAGCAGCCAAGGGACCACATTTGGGGCCAACGTCCTGACTTTC; cdr3_aa: CASSQGTTFGANVLTF; v_call: TRBV11-3; clone_size: -; d_call: -; j_call: TRBJ2-6
cdr3_nt: TGTGCCAGCAGCCCTGACAGGGGGAGAGGCTACACCTTC; cdr3_aa: CASSPDRGRGYTF; v_call: TRBV12-3/TRBV12-4; clone_size: few; d_call: TRBD1; j_call: TRBJ1-2
cdr3_nt: TGTGCCAGCAGTAGACTAGCCGATAACACCGGGGAGCTGTTTTTT; cdr3_aa: CASSRLADNTGELFF; v_call: TRBV6-2/TRBV6-3; clone_size: -; d_call: TRBD2; j_call: TRBJ2-2
cdr3_nt: TGTGCCAGCAGCCCACGACCCGGGACAGGGGGCTACGAGCAGTACTTC; cdr3_aa: CASSPRPGTGGYEQYF; v_call: TRBV7-6; clone_size: many; d_call: TRBD1; j_call: TRBJ2-7
cdr3_nt: TGTGCCAGCAGCCTCGAGGGACAGGGGACCTACGAGCAGTACTTC; cdr3_aa: CASSLEGQGTYEQYF; v_call: TRBV6-1; clone_size: few; d_call: TRBD1; j_call: TRBJ2-7
cdr3_nt: TGTGCCAGCAGTTACGGGAAATATGGCTACACCTTC; cdr3_aa: CASSYGKYGYTF; v_call: TRBV28; clone_size: medium-sized; d_call: -; j_call: TRBJ1-2
cdr3_nt: TGTGCCAGCAAACCGGGGAACACCGGGGAGCTGTTTTTT; cdr3_aa: CASKPGNTGELFF; v_call: TRBV9; clone_size: many; d_call: -; j_call: TRBJ2-2
cdr3_nt: TGTGCCAGCAGTGAATTGGCCGACCAGGAGGCCTACGAGCAGTACTTC; cdr3_aa: CASSELADQEAYEQYF; v_call: TRBV6-1; clone_size: few; d_call: -; j_call: TRBJ2-7
cdr3_nt: TGTGCCAGCAGTTCTGACATAGAGTACACCTTC; cdr3_aa: CASSSDIEYTF; v_call: TRBV28; clone_size: -; d_call: -; j_call: TRBJ1-2
cdr3_nt: TGCAGTGCAGTAACTAGCAATGAGCAGTTCTTC; cdr3_aa: CSAVTSNEQFF; v_call: TRBV20-1; clone_size: -; d_call: -; j_call: TRBJ2-1
cdr3_nt: TGTGCCAGCAGCAGCCCGAGGACCGCCCGTGGGAGTGAGCAGTTCTTC; cdr3_aa: CASSSPRTARGSEQFF; v_call: TRBV5-4; clone_size: many; d_call: -; j_call: TRBJ2-1
cdr3_nt: TGTGCCAGCAGTGAAGGAGAGAAAGATACGCAGTATTTT; cdr3_aa: CASSEGEKDTQYF; v_call: TRBV6-1; clone_size: medium-sized; d_call: -; j_call: TRBJ2-3
cdr3_nt: TGTGCCAGCAGCGTAGGATCTAGCGGACAAGAGACCCAGTACTTC; cdr3_aa: CASSVGSSGQETQYF; v_call: TRBV9; clone_size: many; d_call: TRBD2; j_call: TRBJ2-5
cdr3_nt: TGTGCCAGCAGCACCTCCAGTGAGTCATACAATGAGCAGTTCTTC; cdr3_aa: CASSTSSESYNEQFF; v_call: TRBV9; clone_size: -; d_call: -; j_call: TRBJ2-1
cdr3_nt: TGTGCCAGCCAGGGGGGGCTCAATCATCCCGAGCATTTT; cdr3_aa: CASQGGLNHPEHF; v_call: TRBV25-1; clone_size: -; d_call: TRBD1; j_call: TRBJ1-5
cdr3_nt: TGTGCCAGCAGTTTTTCTATCTACAAGCAGTACTTC; cdr3_aa: CASSFSIYKQYF; v_call: TRBV28; clone_size: few; d_call: -; j_call: TRBJ2-7
cdr3_nt: TGTGCCAGCACAGCACCCGGAGGGACAGGGGGCCTAAATCAGCCCCAGCATTTT; cdr3_aa: CASTAPGGTGGLNQPQHF; v_call: TRBV28; clone_size: many; d_call: TRBD1; j_call: TRBJ1-5
cdr3_nt: TGTGCCAGCAGCCAATCAGGGGTAGAGACCCAGTACTTC; cdr3_aa: CASSQSGVETQYF; v_call: TRBV3-1; clone_size: many; d_call: -; j_call: TRBJ2-5
cdr3_nt: TGTGCCAGGCGGGACAGCTCCTACGAGCAGTACTTC; cdr3_aa: CARRDSSYEQYF; v_call: TRBV2; clone_size: medium-sized; d_call: -; j_call: TRBJ2-7
cdr3_nt: TGTGCCAGCAGTGACGGGGGCACTGAAGCTTTCTTT; cdr3_aa: CASSDGGTEAFF; v_call: TRBV2; clone_size: medium-sized; d_call: -; j_call: TRBJ1-1
cdr3_nt: TGTGCCAGGAACAAGGACCCCAGATCTGGGGCCAACGTCCTGACTTTC; cdr3_aa: CARNKDPRSGANVLTF; v_call: TRBV2; clone_size: -; d_call: -; j_call: TRBJ2-6
cdr3_nt: TGTGCCAGCAGTTACCTTGGCCCAGGGGGCTTCGATGGCTACACCTTC; cdr3_aa: CASSYLGPGGFDGYTF; v_call: TRBV6-5; clone_size: -; d_call: TRBD1; j_call: TRBJ1-2
cdr3_nt: TGTGCCAGCAGTGTCAGTTCCTACGAGCAGTACTTC; cdr3_aa: CASSVSSYEQYF; v_call: TRBV6-1; clone_size: medium-sized; d_call: -; j_call: TRBJ2-7
cdr3_nt: TGTGCCAGCAGCGTAGACGGCCTCACCAAGGAGCAGTTCTTC; cdr3_aa: CASSVDGLTKEQFF; v_call: TRBV9; clone_size: many; d_call: -; j_call: TRBJ2-1
cdr3_nt: TGTGCCAGCAGTCCAGGGGGCGGGCAGCCCCAGCATTTT; cdr3_aa: CASSPGGGQPQHF; v_call: TRBV6-2/TRBV6-3; clone_size: -; d_call: TRBD1; j_call: TRBJ1-5
cdr3_nt: TGTGCCACCAGCCCCCGTGGTGGTAGCTCGACCGGGGAGCTGTTTTTT; cdr3_aa: CATSPRGGSSTGELFF; v_call: TRBV15; clone_size: few; d_call: -; j_call: TRBJ2-2
cdr3_nt: TGTGCCAGCAGTTCTCAGGACGGCTACACCTTC; cdr3_aa: CASSSQDGYTF; v_call: TRBV6-2/TRBV6-3; clone_size: -; d_call: -; j_call: TRBJ1-2
cdr3_nt: TGTGCCAGCGGCAGGGGCACAGATACGCAGTATTTT; cdr3_aa: CASGRGTDTQYF; v_call: TRBV28; clone_size: many; d_call: -; j_call: TRBJ2-3
cdr3_nt: TGTGCCAGCAGTTTATCCCGCACAGATACGCAGTATTTT; cdr3_aa: CASSLSRTDTQYF; v_call: TRBV27; clone_size: -; d_call: -; j_call: TRBJ2-3
cdr3_nt: TGTGCCAGCAGCTTAGGGGGGGGGACTGAGCAGTTCTTC; cdr3_aa: CASSLGGGTEQFF; v_call: TRBV7-2; clone_size: many; d_call: TRBD2; j_call: TRBJ2-1
cdr3_nt: TGTGCCAGCAGCCCACAGAACACTGAAGCTTTCTTT; cdr3_aa: CASSPQNTEAFF; v_call: TRBV14; clone_size: many; d_call: -; j_call: TRBJ1-1
cdr3_nt: TGTGCCAGCAGCGTATCCCCCTGGTCACCCCTCCACTTT; cdr3_aa: CASSVSPWSPLHF; v_call: TRBV9; clone_size: many; d_call: -; j_call: TRBJ1-6
cdr3_nt: TGTGCCAGCTCGGCCGGGGGGTCGAACACCGGGGAGCTGTTTTTT; cdr3_aa: CASSAGGSNTGELFF; v_call: TRBV6-9; clone_size: -; d_call: TRBD2; j_call: TRBJ2-2
cdr3_nt: TGCGCCAGCAGCGCACGGACAGGGGCTGGAAACACCATATATTTT; cdr3_aa: CASSARTGAGNTIYF; v_call: TRBV5-1; clone_size: -; d_call: TRBD1; j_call: TRBJ1-3
cdr3_nt: TGTGCCAGTAGTTACAGGGTTCAGGGTGAAAAACTGTTTTTT; cdr3_aa: CASSYRVQGEKLFF; v_call: TRBV19; clone_size: few; d_call: -; j_call: TRBJ1-4
cdr3_nt: TGCAGTGCGTTCCCAGGGTTAAATACGCAGTATTTT; cdr3_aa: CSAFPGLNTQYF; v_call: TRBV20-1; clone_size: -; d_call: -; j_call: TRBJ2-3
cdr3_nt: TGCAGTGCTAGAGTTAGGGACAAGGGGATACGAAACATTCAGTACTTC; cdr3_aa: CSARVRDKGIRNIQYF; v_call: TRBV20-1; clone_size: many; d_call: -; j_call: TRBJ2-4
cdr3_nt: TGTGCCTGGAGTATGCAGGGGACGGCCTACGAGCAGTACTTC; cdr3_aa: CAWSMQGTAYEQYF; v_call: TRBV30; clone_size: many; d_call: -; j_call: TRBJ2-7
cdr3_nt: TGCAGCGTCGATGCAGGGGGACAGGGGGCCAAAAACATTCAGTACTTC; cdr3_aa: CSVDAGGQGAKNIQYF; v_call: TRBV29-1; clone_size: many; d_call: TRBD1; j_call: TRBJ2-4
cdr3_nt: TGTGCCAGCAGCGCGGGGAGGGGTACCGAGCAGTACTTC; cdr3_aa: CASSAGRGTEQYF; v_call: TRBV7-9; clone_size: -; d_call: TRBD2; j_call: TRBJ2-7
cdr3_nt: TGTGCCAGCAGTACGCACCAGGGGAAAGATAAAGAAAAACTGTATTTT; cdr3_aa: CASSTHQGKDKEKLYF; v_call: TRBV28; clone_size: -; d_call: -; j_call: TRBJ1-4
cdr3_nt: TGTGCCAGCAGCTTGAGTGTGGCGGAGAGGGCCAATGAGCAGTTCTTC; cdr3_aa: CASSLSVAERANEQFF; v_call: TRBV11-2; clone_size: -; d_call: -; j_call: TRBJ2-1
cdr3_nt: TGTGCCAGCAGGGAGCGGGAGACCCAGCACTTC; cdr3_aa: CASRERETQHF; v_call: TRBV11-3; clone_size: -; d_call: TRBD2; j_call: TRBJ2-5
cdr3_nt: TGTGCCAGCAGTTACAGGGACCCCACCAAAGAGACCCAGTACTTC; cdr3_aa: CASSYRDPTKETQYF; v_call: TRBV6-5; clone_size: few; d_call: -; j_call: TRBJ2-5
cdr3_nt: TGTGCCATCAGTGAGAACAGGGACCCGAATACCGGGGAGCTGTTTTTT; cdr3_aa: CAISENRDPNTGELFF; v_call: TRBV10-3; clone_size: many; d_call: -; j_call: TRBJ2-2
cdr3_nt: TGCAGTGCTAGGGACGAGGTGAGCTACGAGCAGTACTTC; cdr3_aa: CSARDEVSYEQYF; v_call: TRBV20-1; clone_size: many; d_call: -; j_call: TRBJ2-7
cdr3_nt: TGTGCCAGCAGGGCAGCGGGGGTTTCCTACGAGCAGTACTTC; cdr3_aa: CASRAAGVSYEQYF; v_call: TRBV6-1; clone_size: few; d_call: TRBD2; j_call: TRBJ2-7
cdr3_nt: TGCGCCAGCAGCATGAGCGGGACTAGCGTAAGTGGGCAGTACTTC; cdr3_aa: CASSMSGTSVSGQYF; v_call: TRBV5-1; clone_size: -; d_call: TRBD2; j_call: TRBJ2-7
cdr3_nt: TGTGCCAGCAGCTTAGTTCGGGTGGGGGCCTTTTACAATGAGCAGTTCTTC; cdr3_aa: CASSLVRVGAFYNEQFF; v_call: TRBV5-6; clone_size: many; d_call: -; j_call: TRBJ2-1
cdr3_nt: TGTGCCAGCAGGTTGGGGTTAGGGGGGGGGCTGGCAGATACGCAGTATTTT; cdr3_aa: CASRLGLGGGLADTQYF; v_call: TRBV2; clone_size: many; d_call: -; j_call: TRBJ2-3
cdr3_nt: TGTGCCAGCAGCTTGGTTCCCCAGAGTGAAGCTTTCTTT; cdr3_aa: CASSLVPQSEAFF; v_call: TRBV5-4; clone_size: many; d_call: -; j_call: TRBJ1-1
cdr3_nt: TGCGCCAGCAGCTTCGTCGTCAATGAGCAGTTCTTC; cdr3_aa: CASSFVVNEQFF; v_call: TRBV5-1; clone_size: -; d_call: -; j_call: TRBJ2-1
cdr3_nt: TGTGCCAGCAGGGGAGGGAGACTAGCGGGAGATGAGCAGTTCTTC; cdr3_aa: CASRGGRLAGDEQFF; v_call: TRBV5-4; clone_size: many; d_call: TRBD2; j_call: TRBJ2-1
cdr3_nt: TGTGCCTGGAGTTATTCTTTCGACAGCCCGGGGGGGACAGATACGCAGTATTTT; cdr3_aa: CAWSYSFDSPGGTDTQYF; v_call: TRBV30; clone_size: once; d_call: TRBD2; j_call: TRBJ2-3
cdr3_nt: TGCGCCAGCAGTGGACAGGAGAACACTGAAGCTTTCTTT; cdr3_aa: CASSGQENTEAFF; v_call: TRBV10-2; clone_size: many; d_call: -; j_call: TRBJ1-1
cdr3_nt: TGTGCCAGCAGTCCGTCTCTAGCGGGACCTTTGTACACCGGGGAGCTGTTTTTT; cdr3_aa: CASSPSLAGPLYTGELFF; v_call: TRBV27; clone_size: -; d_call: TRBD2; j_call: TRBJ2-2